This T cell receptor (beta chain) was identified during a study of identical twins. In TCRdb, the 5' RACE reads were re-called with MiXCR into one record per CDR3 protein. The profile shows about 220,000 distinct CDR3 sequences, 6.5% to 8% of them singletons. Every sampled donor was Caucasian and healthy. The data also belong to a second study, concerning T cells expressing NK-cell markers. That source notes: A handful of donors had dominant NKG2C+ clonotypes that comprised roughly 1.0-7.5% of their CD8+ T cells.

The sequencing sample was made of CD8+ T cells sorted from blood. This sequence was found in a woman under 30 in good health.

For the CDR3, the DNA is TGTGCCAGCAGCAAAACCCCCTCTCATTACGAGCAGTACTTC. Encoded protein: CASSKTPSHYEQYF. The chain joins TRBV27 to TRBJ2-7; no clear D. The V gene lost 6 bases and the J gene lost 4 bases, with 16 bases spanning the gap. The CDR3 contains 14 residues. Germline CDR1 and CDR2: MNHEY and SMNVEV (reference sequence).